This is a list of T cell receptor beta chains from one sample in a study of T cells in Graves' hyperthyroidism and ophthalmopathy. A single record per CDR3 protein comes from TCRdb applying MiXCR to the multiplex PCR reads. The profile shows hundreds of thousands of distinct CDR3 sequences, about 14% of them singletons. The specimen sequenced was blood. Every receptor here comes from a woman younger than 35 with Graves' hyperthyroidism. CDR3s include the opening cysteine and the closing phenylalanine or tryptophan. Each record gives: clone size, V gene, D gene, J gene, CDR3 DNA, CDR3 protein. The D gene is left open where the match is weak. Where a row states a size, it is once, few, many or the class of an expanded clone; other rows omit it.

abundance: -
v_gene: TRBV7-8
d_gene: -
j_gene: TRBJ1-3
CDR3nt: TGTGCCAGCAGCTTAGTCTCCCTGGTGACTGGAAACACCATATATTTT
CDR3aa: CASSLVSLVTGNTIYF

abundance: -
v_gene: TRBV24-1
d_gene: -
j_gene: TRBJ2-5
CDR3nt: TGTGCCACCAGTGATTTTCAGTCAGAGGAACAAGAGACCCAGTACTTC
CDR3aa: CATSDFQSEEQETQYF

abundance: many
v_gene: TRBV4-3
d_gene: -
j_gene: TRBJ2-1
CDR3nt: TGCGCCAGCAGCCAAGTGCCAGCGGCACTCTCCTACAATGAGCAGTTCTTC
CDR3aa: CASSQVPAALSYNEQFF

abundance: few
v_gene: TRBV10-1
d_gene: -
j_gene: TRBJ2-1
CDR3nt: TGCGCCAGCAGTGACTCCGCCGGCAGCTCCTACAATGAGCAGTTCTTC
CDR3aa: CASSDSAGSSYNEQFF

abundance: many
v_gene: TRBV7-2
d_gene: -
j_gene: TRBJ2-2
CDR3nt: TGTGCCACGAGCCTACAGGCGAGCGGGGAGCTGTTTTTT
CDR3aa: CATSLQASGELFF

abundance: many
v_gene: TRBV11-2
d_gene: -
j_gene: TRBJ2-7
CDR3nt: TGTGCCAGCAGCTTAGTTTCTGGCTCCTACGAGCAGTACTTC
CDR3aa: CASSLVSGSYEQYF

abundance: few
v_gene: TRBV10-2
d_gene: TRBD1
j_gene: TRBJ1-1
CDR3nt: TGCGCCAGCAGTTTAACAGGGGATTACACTGAAGCTTTCTTT
CDR3aa: CASSLTGDYTEAFF

abundance: few
v_gene: TRBV20-1
d_gene: -
j_gene: TRBJ1-1
CDR3nt: TGCAGTGGAAGTGCGGGTATGCAGTTGCAAGAAGCTTTCTTT
CDR3aa: CSGSAGMQLQEAFF

abundance: many
v_gene: TRBV6-1
d_gene: TRBD1
j_gene: TRBJ1-1
CDR3nt: TGTGCCAGCAGGGGACAGGGGGAAACTGAAGCTTTCTTT
CDR3aa: CASRGQGETEAFF

abundance: many
v_gene: TRBV2
d_gene: -
j_gene: TRBJ1-1
CDR3nt: TGTGCCAGCAGTGAAAGATCACTGCCCCGGAACACTGAAGCTTTCTTT
CDR3aa: CASSERSLPRNTEAFF

abundance: few
v_gene: TRBV7-8
d_gene: TRBD1
j_gene: TRBJ2-4
CDR3nt: TGTGCCAGCAGCTTTCGCAGGGGGCCTAAGAACATTCAGTACTTC
CDR3aa: CASSFRRGPKNIQYF

abundance: few
v_gene: TRBV7-9
d_gene: -
j_gene: TRBJ1-2
CDR3nt: TGTGCCAGCAGCCGGCTCCCGGCGGTGAGGGACTATGGCTACACCTTC
CDR3aa: CASSRLPAVRDYGYTF

abundance: many
v_gene: TRBV30
d_gene: -
j_gene: TRBJ1-5
CDR3nt: TGTGCCTGGAGTGACGGGGGGCTGGGCAATCAGCCCCAGCATTTT
CDR3aa: CAWSDGGLGNQPQHF

abundance: many
v_gene: TRBV27
d_gene: -
j_gene: TRBJ1-1
CDR3nt: TGTGCCAGCAGTCCGGACCGATGGGGGATGAACACTGAAGCTTTCTTT
CDR3aa: CASSPDRWGMNTEAFF

abundance: -
v_gene: TRBV7-2
d_gene: -
j_gene: TRBJ1-1
CDR3nt: TGTGCCAGCAGCCCCTTCAACTGGGGGGAAGCTTTCTTT
CDR3aa: CASSPFNWGEAFF

abundance: many
v_gene: TRBV27
d_gene: TRBD1
j_gene: TRBJ2-7
CDR3nt: TGTGCCAGCAGTTTGGACTCCGGGACAGGGTCCGAGCAGTACTTC
CDR3aa: CASSLDSGTGSEQYF

abundance: -
v_gene: TRBV18
d_gene: -
j_gene: TRBJ1-4
CDR3nt: TGTGCCAGCTCACCCGACAATAATGAAAAACTGTTTTTT
CDR3aa: CASSPDNNEKLFF

abundance: many
v_gene: TRBV6-2/TRBV6-3
d_gene: -
j_gene: TRBJ2-2
CDR3nt: TGTGCCAGCAGTTACTATCGGGGCCTCACCGGGGAGCTGTTTTTT
CDR3aa: CASSYYRGLTGELFF

abundance: many
v_gene: TRBV6-1
d_gene: TRBD1
j_gene: TRBJ1-2
CDR3nt: TGTGCCAGCAGTGAATTGGACAGGGGCTATGGCTACACCTTC
CDR3aa: CASSELDRGYGYTF

abundance: many
v_gene: TRBV7-9
d_gene: -
j_gene: TRBJ2-7
CDR3nt: TGTGCCAGCAGCTTAGATTACTACGAGCAGTACTTC
CDR3aa: CASSLDYYEQYF

abundance: many
v_gene: TRBV7-9
d_gene: -
j_gene: TRBJ1-1
CDR3nt: TGTGCCAGCAGCCAGGCGTTGGGAGTGTTGACTGAAGCTTTCTTT
CDR3aa: CASSQALGVLTEAFF

abundance: -
v_gene: TRBV2
d_gene: TRBD2
j_gene: TRBJ2-6
CDR3nt: TGTGCCAGCAGCTATACTAGCGACCGCCCCCAATTTCGGGCCAACGTCCTGACTTTC
CDR3aa: CASSYTSDRPQFRANVLTF

abundance: -
v_gene: TRBV4-1
d_gene: -
j_gene: TRBJ1-4
CDR3nt: TGCGCCAGCAGCCAAGAGCCTGCAACTAATGAAAAACTGTTTTTT
CDR3aa: CASSQEPATNEKLFF

abundance: few
v_gene: TRBV20-1
d_gene: TRBD1
j_gene: TRBJ1-4
CDR3nt: TGCAGTGCTAGGACAGGGTATAATGAAAAACTGTTTTTT
CDR3aa: CSARTGYNEKLFF

abundance: many
v_gene: TRBV2
d_gene: -
j_gene: TRBJ2-5
CDR3nt: TGTGCCAGCAGTGACGAGGGACCAAGGTCCTACTTC
CDR3aa: CASSDEGPRSYF

abundance: few
v_gene: TRBV7-3
d_gene: -
j_gene: TRBJ2-7
CDR3nt: TGTGCCAGCAGCTTAACGAACGCGGGTGGGTACGAGCAGTACTTC
CDR3aa: CASSLTNAGGYEQYF

abundance: many
v_gene: TRBV7-6
d_gene: TRBD2
j_gene: TRBJ2-1
CDR3nt: TGTGCCAGCAGCTCAAACCTAGCGGGAGGCTCCTACAATGAGCAGTTCTTC
CDR3aa: CASSSNLAGGSYNEQFF

abundance: -
v_gene: TRBV15
d_gene: TRBD2
j_gene: TRBJ2-7
CDR3nt: TGTGCCACCGGCCTTGGCGGGAGAATGGGCGAGCAGTACTTC
CDR3aa: CATGLGGRMGEQYF

abundance: many
v_gene: TRBV12-5
d_gene: TRBD2
j_gene: TRBJ2-5
CDR3nt: TGTGCTAGTGGTTTGCCACCCCCGACTAGCCGCGAGACCCAGTACTTC
CDR3aa: CASGLPPPTSRETQYF

abundance: many
v_gene: TRBV2
d_gene: -
j_gene: TRBJ1-5
CDR3nt: TGTGCCAGCAGTGAAGTTGGGGAGTGGCAGCCCCAGCATTTT
CDR3aa: CASSEVGEWQPQHF

abundance: -
v_gene: TRBV12-3/TRBV12-4
d_gene: TRBD2
j_gene: TRBJ2-1
CDR3nt: TGTGCCAGTGCTAGCGGGAGCGGCTACAATGAGCAGTTCTTC
CDR3aa: CASASGSGYNEQFF

abundance: few
v_gene: TRBV3-1
d_gene: -
j_gene: TRBJ2-7
CDR3nt: TGTGCCAGCAGCCAAGTTTGGGGCCACGAGCAGTACTTC
CDR3aa: CASSQVWGHEQYF

abundance: -
v_gene: TRBV29-1
d_gene: -
j_gene: TRBJ1-1
CDR3nt: TGCAGCGTTTATCAGGAGCAGAGGGAAGCTTTCTTT
CDR3aa: CSVYQEQREAFF

abundance: few
v_gene: TRBV6-5
d_gene: -
j_gene: TRBJ2-6
CDR3nt: TGTGCCAGCAGTTACTCGGATACTGGATCCTCTGGGGCCAACGTCCTGACTTTC
CDR3aa: CASSYSDTGSSGANVLTF

abundance: few
v_gene: TRBV7-9
d_gene: TRBD2
j_gene: TRBJ2-7
CDR3nt: TGTGCCAGCAGCCTAGAGACTAGCGCGTCCTACGAGCAGTACTTC
CDR3aa: CASSLETSASYEQYF

abundance: many
v_gene: TRBV4-1
d_gene: -
j_gene: TRBJ1-2
CDR3nt: TGCGCCAGCAGCCAAGTCGGAACGGCTGTTAAGGGCTACACCTTC
CDR3aa: CASSQVGTAVKGYTF

abundance: few
v_gene: TRBV11-3
d_gene: -
j_gene: TRBJ2-5
CDR3nt: TGTGCCAGCAGCAGAAGATACGGGTACCAAGAGACCCAGTACTTC
CDR3aa: CASSRRYGYQETQYF

abundance: few
v_gene: TRBV19
d_gene: -
j_gene: TRBJ2-3
CDR3nt: TGTGCCAGTAGTATAGATGCGGCCGCAGATACGCAGTATTTT
CDR3aa: CASSIDAAADTQYF

abundance: few
v_gene: TRBV2
d_gene: -
j_gene: TRBJ2-5
CDR3nt: TGTGCCAGCAGTGAAATCAACCTGGACCAAGAGACCCAGTACTTC
CDR3aa: CASSEINLDQETQYF

abundance: many
v_gene: TRBV18
d_gene: TRBD1
j_gene: TRBJ1-1
CDR3nt: TGTGCCAGCAGCCCAGACAGGGGCGGTACTGAAGCTTTCTTT
CDR3aa: CASSPDRGGTEAFF

abundance: many
v_gene: TRBV28
d_gene: -
j_gene: TRBJ2-7
CDR3nt: TGTGCCACCAGGGACCACGAGCAGTACTTC
CDR3aa: CATRDHEQYF